The following is a T cell receptor (beta chain) sequence with its context. This entry belongs to a study of blood T cell repertoires in COVID-19. The repertoire was sequenced with immunoSEQ multiplex PCR; TCRdb's copy has only in-frame clones and lacks some. The repertoire holds approximately 98,000 clones, with around 76% as singletons. V lost 0 bases and J lost 5, with 14 bases in between. In germline, CDR1 is SGHNT, CDR2 YYREEE (reference sequence). This CDR3 is 15 amino acids long. The rearrangement uses TRBV5-4 and TRBJ1-1, with a possible D match to TRBD1 (5 bases). The clonotype was recovered from a man at least 80 years old with acute or convalescent COVID-19. Input material: peripheral blood. The CDR3, as DNA: TGTGCCAGCAGCTTGGAGTCGGTAAGGGGTACTGAAGCTTTCTTT. Its protein is CASSLESVRGTEAFF.